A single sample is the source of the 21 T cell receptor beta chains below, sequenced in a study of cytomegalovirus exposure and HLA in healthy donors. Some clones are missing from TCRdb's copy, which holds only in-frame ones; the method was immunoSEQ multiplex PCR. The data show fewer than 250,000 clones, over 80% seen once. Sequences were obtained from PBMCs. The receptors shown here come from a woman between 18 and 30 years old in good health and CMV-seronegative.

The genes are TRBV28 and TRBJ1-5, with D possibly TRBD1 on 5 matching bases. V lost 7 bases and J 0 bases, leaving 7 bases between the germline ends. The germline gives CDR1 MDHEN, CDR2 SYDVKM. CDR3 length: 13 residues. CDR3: CASKTASNQPQHF. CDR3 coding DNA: TGTGCCAGCAAGACAGCTAGCAATCAGCCCCAGCATTTT.

CDR3 amino acids: CASSSLSGTGEPKAFF. CDR3 DNA: TGTGCCAGCAGTTCCTTATCCGGGACAGGAGAACCTAAAGCTTTCTTT. The gene calls are TRBV27 and TRBJ1-1, with 8 nucleotides matching TRBD1. Germline CDR1 reads MNHEY; CDR2 reads SMNVEV (reference sequence). The CDR3 has 16 residues. The V and J ends lost 4 bases and 9 bases, in that order; junction bases with no gene match: 16.

The CDR3, as DNA: TGTGCCAGCAGTGATCGGGGTTCCGAAGCTTTCTTT. This encodes CASSDRGSEAFF. The rearrangement joins TRBV2 to TRBJ1-1; D not resolved. Germline V gives CDR1 SNHLY, CDR2 FYNNEI. The length of the CDR3 is 12 residues. The ends were cut back, 3 bases at V and 8 bases at J, with 10 bases in the middle.

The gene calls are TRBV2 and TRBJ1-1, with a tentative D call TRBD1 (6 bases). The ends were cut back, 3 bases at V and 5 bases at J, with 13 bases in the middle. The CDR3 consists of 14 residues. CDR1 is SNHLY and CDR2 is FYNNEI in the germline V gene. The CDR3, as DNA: TGTGCCAGCAGTGATGAGGCAGGGGCGACTGAAGCTTTCTTT. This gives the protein CASSDEAGATEAFF.

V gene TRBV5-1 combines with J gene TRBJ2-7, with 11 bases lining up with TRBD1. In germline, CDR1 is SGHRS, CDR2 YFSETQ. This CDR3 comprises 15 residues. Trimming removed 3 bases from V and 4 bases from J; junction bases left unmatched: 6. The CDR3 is CASSSGDRGGYEQYF. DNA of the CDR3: TGCGCCAGCAGCTCCGGGGACAGGGGGGGGTACGAGCAGTACTTC.

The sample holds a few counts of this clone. The CDR3 spells CASSVVGSNQPQHF. The CDR3 region has the DNA TGTGCCAGCAGTGTAGTCGGTAGCAATCAGCCCCAGCATTTT. V and J are TRBV2 and TRBJ1-5, with no clear D. Between the trimmed V and J ends, which lost 4 bases and 0 bases, there was a span of 7 bases. The germline V gene encodes CDR1 SNHLY and CDR2 FYNNEI. The CDR3 has 14 amino acids.

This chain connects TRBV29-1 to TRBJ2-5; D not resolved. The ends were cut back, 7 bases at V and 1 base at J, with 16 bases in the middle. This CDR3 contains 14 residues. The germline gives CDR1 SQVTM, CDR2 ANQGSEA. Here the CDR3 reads CSGTEDGRQETQYF. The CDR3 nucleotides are TGCAGCGGGACCGAGGACGGACGCCAAGAGACCCAGTACTTC.

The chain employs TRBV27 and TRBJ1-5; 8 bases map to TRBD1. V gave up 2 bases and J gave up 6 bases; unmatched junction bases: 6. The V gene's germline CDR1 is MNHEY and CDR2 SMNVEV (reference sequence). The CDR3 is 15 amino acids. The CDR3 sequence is CASSLGSGGGQPQHF. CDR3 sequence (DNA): TGTGCCAGCAGTTTAGGTTCAGGGGGCGGTCAGCCCCAGCATTTT.

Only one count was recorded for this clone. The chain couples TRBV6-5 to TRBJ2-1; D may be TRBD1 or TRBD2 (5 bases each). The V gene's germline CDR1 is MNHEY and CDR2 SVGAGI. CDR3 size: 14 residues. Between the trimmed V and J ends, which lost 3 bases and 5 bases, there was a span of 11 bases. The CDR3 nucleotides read TGTGCCAGCAGTTATTTGGGGGAACACAATGAGCAGTTCTTC. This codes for CASSYLGEHNEQFF.

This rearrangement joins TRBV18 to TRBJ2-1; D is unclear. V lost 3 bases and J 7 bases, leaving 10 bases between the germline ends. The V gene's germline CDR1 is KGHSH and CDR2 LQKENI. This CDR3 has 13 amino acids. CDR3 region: CASSPERTNEQFF. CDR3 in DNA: TGTGCCAGCTCACCGGAGAGAACGAATGAGCAGTTCTTC.

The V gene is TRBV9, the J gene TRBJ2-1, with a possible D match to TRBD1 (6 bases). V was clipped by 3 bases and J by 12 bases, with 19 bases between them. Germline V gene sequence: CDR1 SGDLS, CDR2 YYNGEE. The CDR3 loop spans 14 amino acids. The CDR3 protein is CASSGRQAGVWQFF. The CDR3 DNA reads TGTGCCAGCAGCGGTCGACAGGCCGGGGTATGGCAGTTCTTC.

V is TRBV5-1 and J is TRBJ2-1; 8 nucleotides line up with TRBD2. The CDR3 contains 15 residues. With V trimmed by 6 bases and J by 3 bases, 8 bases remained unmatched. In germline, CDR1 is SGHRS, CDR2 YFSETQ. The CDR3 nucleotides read TGCGCCAGCACCGGGGGGGCCCAAGGCTACAATGAGCAGTTCTTC. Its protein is CASTGGAQGYNEQFF.

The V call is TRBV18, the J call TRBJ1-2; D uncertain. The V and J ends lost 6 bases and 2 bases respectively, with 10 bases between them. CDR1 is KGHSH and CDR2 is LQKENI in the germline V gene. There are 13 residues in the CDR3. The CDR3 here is CASSPTSNYGYTF. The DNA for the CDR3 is TGTGCCAGCTCCCCCACGAGCAACTATGGCTACACCTTC.

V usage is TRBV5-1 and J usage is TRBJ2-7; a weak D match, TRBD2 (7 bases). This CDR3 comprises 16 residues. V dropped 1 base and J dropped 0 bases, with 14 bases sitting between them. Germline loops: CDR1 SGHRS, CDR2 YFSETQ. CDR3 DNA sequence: TGCGCCAGCAGCTTGTCCCCTCGGGGGGCCTCCTACGAGCAGTACTTC. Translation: CASSLSPRGASYEQYF.

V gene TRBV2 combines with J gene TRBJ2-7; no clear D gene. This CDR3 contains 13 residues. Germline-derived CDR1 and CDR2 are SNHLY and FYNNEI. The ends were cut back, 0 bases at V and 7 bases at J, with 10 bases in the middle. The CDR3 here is CASSEAPSREQYF. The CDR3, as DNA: TGTGCCAGCAGTGAAGCACCTAGTAGGGAGCAGTACTTC. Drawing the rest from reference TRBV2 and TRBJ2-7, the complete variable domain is EPEVTQTPSHQVTQMGQEVILRCVPISNHLYFYWYRQILGQKVEFLVSFYNNEISEKSEIFDDQFSVERPDGSNFTLKIRSTKLEDSAMYFCASSEAPSREQYFGPGTRLTVT.

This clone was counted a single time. CDR3 DNA: TGTGCCAGCAGTCCACCTCATTACAGGGGGCATGACTATGGCTACACCTTC. Amino acids: CASSPPHYRGHDYGYTF. The chain couples TRBV28 to TRBJ1-2; 9 nucleotides agree with TRBD1. The germline V gene has CDR1 MDHEN and CDR2 SYDVKM. This CDR3 spans 17 amino acids. V shed 5 bases, J shed 3 bases, and the junction held 13 bases outside the gene matches.

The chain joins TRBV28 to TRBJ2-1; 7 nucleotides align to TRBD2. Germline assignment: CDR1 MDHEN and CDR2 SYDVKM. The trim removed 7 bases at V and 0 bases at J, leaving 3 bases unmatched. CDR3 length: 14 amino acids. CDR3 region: CASKTGGSYNEQFF. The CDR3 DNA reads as TGTGCCAGCAAGACGGGAGGCTCCTACAATGAGCAGTTCTTC.

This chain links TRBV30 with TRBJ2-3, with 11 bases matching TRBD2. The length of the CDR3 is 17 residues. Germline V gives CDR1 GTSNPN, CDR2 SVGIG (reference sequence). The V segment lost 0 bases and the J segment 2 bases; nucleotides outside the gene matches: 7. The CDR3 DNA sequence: TGTGCCTGGAGTGTATCGACTAGCGGGATTGACACAGATACGCAGTATTTT. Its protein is CAWSVSTSGIDTDTQYF.

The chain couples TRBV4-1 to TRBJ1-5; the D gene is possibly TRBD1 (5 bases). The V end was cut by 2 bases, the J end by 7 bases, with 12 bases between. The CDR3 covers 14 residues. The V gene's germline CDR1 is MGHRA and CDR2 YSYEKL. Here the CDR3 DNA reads TGCGCCAGCAGCCAATCAGGGTACACCCAGCCCCAGCATTTT. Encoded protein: CASSQSGYTQPQHF.

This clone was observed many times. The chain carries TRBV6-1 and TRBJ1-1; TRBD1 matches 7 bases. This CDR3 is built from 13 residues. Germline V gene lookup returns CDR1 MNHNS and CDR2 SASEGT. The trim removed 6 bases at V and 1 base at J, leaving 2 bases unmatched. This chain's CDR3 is CASRRQGNTEAFF. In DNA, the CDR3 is TGTGCCAGCAGACGACAGGGGAACACTGAAGCTTTCTTT.

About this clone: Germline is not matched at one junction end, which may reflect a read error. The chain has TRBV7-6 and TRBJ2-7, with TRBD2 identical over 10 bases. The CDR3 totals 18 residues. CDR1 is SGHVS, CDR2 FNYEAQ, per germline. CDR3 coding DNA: TGTGCCAGCAGCTTAAGGGCCAGGGTAGCGGGAGGCTCCAACGAGCAGTACTTC. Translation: CASSLRARVAGGSNEQYF.